These 29 T cell receptor beta chains were sequenced from one sample in a study of tumor and adjacent non-tumor tissue in lung cancer. RNA was extracted from bulk tissue without any cell sorting. The normal lung tissue was taken more than 3 cm from the tumor edge. A modified ARM-PCR protocol with three rounds of nested PCR amplified TCRbeta. TCRdb fed the multiplex PCR reads into MiXCR, producing one record per CDR3 protein. Counted here are 90,000 to 100,000 distinct CDR3 sequences, 75% to 85% occurring once; the ten biggest clones make up more than 25%. Sequencing used distant non-tumor lung tissue. The receptors derive from a man aged 55 to 70 with small cell lung cancer.

The CDR3 sequence is CASSVGQGIADTQYF. CDR3 in DNA: TGTGCCAGCAGTGTCGGACAAGGAATTGCTGATACGCAGTATTTT. The J gene is TRBJ2-3, the V gene TRBV7-9; a weak D match, TRBD1 (5 bases). The CDR3 covers 15 residues. Trimming stripped 6 bases from V and 6 bases from J, with 19 bases between. Per germline, CDR1 SEHNR and CDR2 FQNEAQ (reference sequence).

In the case of this clonotype: Germline is not matched at one junction end, which may reflect a read error. CDR3 in DNA: TGTGCCAGCAGTTCTAGCGGCATCTGGGGGCCCCGGCATTTT. It codes for CASSSSGIWGPRHF. This chain joins TRBV12-3 or TRBV12-4 and TRBJ1-5; tentatively, D is TRBD1 (6 bases). The length of the CDR3 is 14 residues.

CDR3 DNA: TGCAGAGTTACTCGCGACAGGTCTAGCGAGGAGTACGTC. It translates to CRVTRDRSSEEYV. V gene TRBV29-1 combines with J gene TRBJ2-7; possibly TRBD1 or TRBD2 for D (6 bases each). Germline CDR1 and CDR2: SQVTM and ANQGSEA. The CDR3 is 13 residues long.

This chain links TRBV7-8 with TRBJ2-1; 7 bases align to TRBD2. In germline, CDR1 is SGHVS, CDR2 FQNEAQ. With V trimmed by 8 bases and J by 6 bases, 13 bases remained unmatched. This CDR3 has 15 residues. The CDR3 loop is CASGWVAGGANEQFF. The CDR3 DNA reads TGTGCCAGCGGCTGGGTAGCGGGCGGTGCCAATGAGCAGTTCTTC. Combining the CDR3 with reference TRBV7-8 and TRBJ2-1 gives the whole variable domain GAGVSQSPRYKVAKRGQDVALRCDPISGHVSLFWYQQALGQGPEFLTYFQNEAQLDKSGLPSDRFFAERPEGSVSTLKIQRTQQEDSAVYLCASGWVAGGANEQFFGPGTRLTVL.

This clonotype was counted once. The chain's CDR3 is CASSHEGSYEQYF. CDR3 in DNA: TGTGCCAGCAGCCACGAGGGGTCCTACGAGCAGTACTTC. The chain is built from TRBV11-3 and TRBJ2-7; D tentatively reads TRBD1 or TRBD2 (5 bases each). This CDR3 is built from 13 residues. V was clipped by 5 bases and J by 1 base, with 9 bases between them. From germline, CDR1 is SGHNT and CDR2 YENEEA.

This chain links TRBV20-1 with TRBJ2-3, with TRBD2 matching 11 bases. V shed 2 bases and J 7 bases; nucleotides not matched to a gene: 2. The length of the CDR3 is 13 residues. Germline V gene lookup returns CDR1 DFQATT and CDR2 SNEGSKA (reference sequence). CDR3: CSARLAGGYTQYF. The CDR3 nucleotides are TGCAGTGCTAGACTAGCGGGAGGCTATACGCAGTATTTT.

In regard to this clonotype: It is likely a read error, because the conserved phenylalanine at the end of the CDR3 is missing. The chain recombines TRBV6-5 with TRBJ1-2, with D uncertain. Per the germline V gene, CDR1 is MNHEY and CDR2 is SVGAGI. The CDR3 length is 14 residues. V was trimmed by 7 bases and J by 4 bases, leaving 16 bases between them. The CDR3 loop is CASIDSSRFYGYTS. In DNA form, the CDR3 reads TGTGCCAGCATCGACTCTTCCCGGTTCTATGGCTACACCTCC.

Concerning this clonotype itself: This is likely a read error, given that the CDR3 carries no conserved phenylalanine or tryptophan at its end. The chain has TRBV11-2 and TRBJ2-1; 8 bases match TRBD2. The V gene's germline CDR1 is SGHAT and CDR2 FQNNGV. This CDR3 contains 16 residues. This CDR3 reads CASSREGSTTLHEQFS. DNA of the CDR3: TGTGCTAGCAGCCGGGAGGGTAGTACGACCCTCCATGAGCAGTTCTCC.

This clonotype was seen a handful of times. A read error may explain this, as a much larger clone is one base away. The rearrangement uses TRBV5-1 and TRBJ2-3, with 13 bases aligning to TRBD2. The CDR3 sequence is 15 residues long. The V gene's germline CDR1 is SGHRS and CDR2 YFSETQ. V lost 8 bases, J lost 4 bases, and 7 bases stayed unmatched. The CDR3 bases are TGCGCCAGGAGGCGGACTAGCGGGAGCGCAGATACGCAGTATTTT. Protein: CARRRTSGSADTQYF. Based on the CDR3 plus reference TRBV5-1 and TRBJ2-3, the full variable domain is KAGVTQTPRYLIKTRGQQVTLSCSPISGHRSVSWYQQTPGQGLQFLFEYFSETQRNKGNFPGRFSGRQFSNSRSEMNVSTLELGDSALYLCARRRTSGSADTQYFGPGTRLTVL.

In the case of this clonotype: At one boundary the junction diverges from the germline segment, which might be a read error. The rearrangement uses TRBV10-3 and TRBJ2-2, with TRBD2 matching over 13 bases. CDR3 size: 17 residues. Germline CDR1 is ENHRY and CDR2 is SYGVKD. CDR3 in DNA: TGTGACATCAGTGAGCTGGAGGGACTAGCGGGATCCGGGGAGCTGTTTTTT. Translation gives CDISELEGLAGSGELFF.

About this clonotype: One junction end disagrees with the germline gene, perhaps due to a read error. CDR3 loop: CTSGTGRNQPQHF. In nucleotides, the CDR3 is TGTACCAGTGGGACAGGTCGGAATCAGCCCCAGCATTTT. The V call is TRBV6-1, the J call TRBJ1-5; TRBD1 agrees at 8 bases. This CDR3 contains 13 residues. Germline V lookup: CDR1 MNHNS, CDR2 SASEGT.

This clonotype was observed a handful of times. At one of its ends the junction is not consistent with the germline gene, which may arise from a read error. CDR3 in DNA: TGTGCTAGCAGCTCAAAGTCGAGGACTAGCGGGAGTGGTAATGAGCAGTTCTTC. Residues: CASSSKSRTSGSGNEQFF. The chain couples TRBV11-1 to TRBJ2-1, with 13 bases lining up with TRBD2. Germline-derived CDR1 and CDR2 are SGHAT and FQDESV (reference sequence). The CDR3 loop spans 18 amino acids.

This clonotype came up a few times. Given a much more abundant clone one base away, this may be a read error. The genes are TRBV12-3 or TRBV12-4 and TRBJ2-5; D is ambiguous. V was cut by 3 bases and J by 4 bases, with 6 bases left in between. The CDR3 consists of 12 residues. The CDR3 reads CASSFDGETQYF. CDR3 in DNA: TGTGCCAGCAGTTTCGACGGAGAGACCCAGTACTTC.

This clonotype was detected once. Since the CDR3 does not end with the conserved phenylalanine or tryptophan, this likely comes from a read error. It is unclear where the CDR3 begins or ends on the DNA, so no DNA is shown, and the CDR3 is as TCRdb lists it. The chain is built from TRBV29-1 and TRBJ2-2; TRBD1 was called by the table and not checked on the DNA. Germline CDR1 SQVTM, CDR2 ANQGSEA. The CDR3 numbers 12 amino acids, ends counted. CDR3 loop: CSVRQGTGELLY.

In regard to this clonotype: At one boundary the junction diverges from the germline segment, which might be a read error. The V and J genes are TRBV6-5 and TRBJ1-5, with D tentatively TRBD1 (6 bases). CDR1 and CDR2 (germline): MNHEY, SVGAGI. The CDR3 spans 14 residues. CDR3 nucleotide sequence: TGTGTCAGCAGTCCCCAAAGGGGGAATCAGCCCCAGCATTTT. Amino acids: CVSSPQRGNQPQHF.

This sequence joins TRBV12-3 or TRBV12-4 and TRBJ2-1, with a weak D call TRBD2 (6 bases). CDR3 length: 14 residues. The germline V and J ends were trimmed by 7 bases and 11 bases, with 21 bases remaining between them. The DNA for the CDR3 is TGTGCCAGCACAGGAAGGCGGGGAATTAGTAAGCAGTTCTTC. Protein sequence: CASTGRRGISKQFF.

In its sample, this clonotype was seen many times. The J gene is TRBJ2-5, the V gene TRBV7-8, with TRBD1 as a possible D gene (6 bases). Germline CDR1 and CDR2: SGHVS and FQNEAQ. This CDR3 is 13 amino acids long. Trimming shortened V by 2 bases and J by 5 bases, and 9 bases separated the two germline ends. CDR3 amino acids: CASSLNRVETQYF. The CDR3 DNA is TGTGCCAGCAGCTTAAACAGGGTGGAGACCCAGTACTTC.

As for this clonotype: Just one base apart from a much larger clone, this may be a read error. This chain uses TRBV28 with TRBJ2-7, with 7 bases matching TRBD1. The germline V gene has CDR1 MDHEN and CDR2 SYDVKM. The CDR3 sequence is 13 residues long. The CDR3 coding sequence is TGTGTCAGCAGTTCGGGACAGAACTACGAGCAGTACTTC. Protein product: CVSSSGQNYEQYF.

CDR3 amino acids: CASSDEGLAGEVVYEQYF. CDR3 coding DNA: TGTGCCAGCAGTGATGAAGGACTAGCGGGAGAGGTTGTTTACGAGCAGTACTTC. The chain uses TRBV28 and TRBJ2-7, with 13 bases matching TRBD2. The trim removed 5 bases at V and 4 bases at J, leaving 14 bases unmatched. CDR1 is MDHEN, CDR2 SYDVKM, per germline. The CDR3 loop spans 18 amino acids.

In the case of this clonotype: The CDR3 ends on some other residue instead of the conserved phenylalanine or tryptophan, so this is likely a read error. The limits of the CDR3 on the DNA are not certain, so only TCRdb's listed CDR3 is given. The chain has TRBV4-2 and TRBJ2-5; TRBD2 was called by the table and not checked on the DNA. The germline V gene encodes CDR1 LGHNA and CDR2 YNFKEQ. The CDR3 region is 15 residues in length, termini included. This chain's CDR3 is CASSQGTQLQKTQYL.

This clonotype was detected only a few times. The chain joins TRBV6-5 to TRBJ1-5; 8 nucleotides align to TRBD1. The germline CDR1 and CDR2 sequences are MNHEY and SVGAGI. V shed 2 bases, J shed 6 bases, and the junction held 6 bases outside the gene matches. The CDR3 totals 15 residues. The CDR3 nucleotides read TGTGCCAGCAGTTACAGTGGACAGGGTAGTCAGCCCCAGCATTTT. Its translation is CASSYSGQGSQPQHF.

Comment on this clonotype: This may be a read error: a much more frequent sequence differs by one nucleotide. The V call is TRBV7-9, the J call TRBJ1-5; a weak D match, TRBD1 (5 bases). The CDR3 is 13 amino acids. Germline CDR1 and CDR2: SEHNR and FQNEAQ (reference sequence). The CDR3 nucleotides read TGTGCCGGCAGCTCCGATGAGGGGCAGCCCCAGCATTTT. This gives the protein CAGSSDEGQPQHF.

Note on this clonotype: A read error may produce the germline difference seen at one junction end. As DNA, the CDR3 is TGTGCCAGCAGTGCAATGGACAGGGAAGAGACCCATTACTTC. It encodes CASSAMDREETHYF. V gene TRBV12-3 or TRBV12-4 combines with J gene TRBJ2-5, with TRBD1 matching over 8 bases. CDR3 length: 14 residues.

V and J are TRBV29-1 and TRBJ2-1, with a tentative D call TRBD2 (7 bases). The CDR3 spans 11 residues. Looked up from germline, CDR1 is SQVTM and CDR2 is ANQGSEA. CDR3 DNA sequence: TGCAGTGCCTATGAGGGGGAGGGGCAGTTCTTC. Translating gives CSAYEGEGQFF.

As concerns this clonotype: At one boundary the junction diverges from the germline segment, which might be a read error. This chain connects TRBV4-1 to TRBJ2-1; tentatively, D is TRBD2 (6 bases). CDR3 length equals 15 residues. Germline assignment: CDR1 MGHRA and CDR2 YSYEKL. The CDR3 region has the DNA TGCACGGGCAGCCAAGATAATAGCGGCTACAATGAGCAGCTCTTC. Its translation: CTGSQDNSGYNEQLF.

As concerns this clonotype: One junction end does not reproduce the germline sequence, and a read error may be involved. The chain is built from TRBV11-2 and TRBJ2-1; unclear D gene. The CDR3 consists of 17 residues. Per the germline V gene, CDR1 is SGHAT and CDR2 is FQNNGV. CDR3 sequence: CASNLMTAQSSYNEQFF. Here the CDR3 DNA reads TGTGCCAGCAACTTAATGACGGCCCAGAGCTCCTACAATGAGCAGTTCTTC.

About this clonotype itself: The conserved phenylalanine or tryptophan is not found at the CDR3 terminus, so this likely reflects a read error. The DNA is left out, because the CDR3 cannot be placed on it with certainty; the CDR3 is given as TCRdb lists it. The rearrangement joins TRBV11-2 to TRBJ2-2; the DNA was not compared with TRBD2, the D call given in the table. CDR1 and CDR2 (germline): SGHAT, FQNNGV. The CDR3 adds up to 16 amino acids, both ends counted. CDR3 residues: CASRGSSGSGTGELSY.

This clonotype was seen repeatedly, ten times or more. This sequence joins TRBV10-3 and TRBJ2-1; 7 nucleotides line up with TRBD1. Unmatched junction bases numbered 7, after V lost 5 bases and J lost 6 bases. From germline, CDR1 is ENHRY and CDR2 SYGVKD. The CDR3 has 14 amino acids. This chain's CDR3 is CAISPSTGRNEQFF. CDR3 nucleotide sequence: TGTGCCATCAGTCCATCGACAGGGCGCAATGAGCAGTTCTTC.

About this clonotype: The conserved phenylalanine or tryptophan is not found at the CDR3 terminus, so this likely reflects a read error. The rearrangement links TRBV29-1 to TRBJ2-3; possibly TRBD2 for D (5 bases). CDR1 and CDR2 (germline): SQVTM, ANQGSEA. This CDR3 is built from 11 residues. The V end lost 4 bases, the J end lost 7 bases, and 9 bases lay between the germline ends. In DNA form, the CDR3 reads TGCAGCGTTGCGGGGTGGCATACGCAGTATTCT. Translation: CSVAGWHTQYS.